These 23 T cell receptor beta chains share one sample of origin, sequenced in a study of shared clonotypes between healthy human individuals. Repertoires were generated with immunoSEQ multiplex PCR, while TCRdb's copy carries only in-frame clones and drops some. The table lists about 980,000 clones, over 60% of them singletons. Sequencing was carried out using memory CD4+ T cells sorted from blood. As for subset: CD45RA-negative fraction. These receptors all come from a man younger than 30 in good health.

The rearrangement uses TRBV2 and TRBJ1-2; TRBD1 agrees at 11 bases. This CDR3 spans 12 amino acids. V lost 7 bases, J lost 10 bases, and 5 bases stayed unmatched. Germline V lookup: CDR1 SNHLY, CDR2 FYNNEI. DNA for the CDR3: TGTGCCAGCATGATGGACAGGGGGCCCTACACCTTC. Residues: CASMMDRGPYTF.

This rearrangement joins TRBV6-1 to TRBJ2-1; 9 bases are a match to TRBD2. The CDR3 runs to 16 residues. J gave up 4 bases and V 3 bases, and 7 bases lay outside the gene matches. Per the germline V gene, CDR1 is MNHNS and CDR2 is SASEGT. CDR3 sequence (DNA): TGTGCCAGCAGTGATTTAGCGGGAGCGTGGTACAATGAGCAGTTCTTC. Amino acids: CASSDLAGAWYNEQFF.

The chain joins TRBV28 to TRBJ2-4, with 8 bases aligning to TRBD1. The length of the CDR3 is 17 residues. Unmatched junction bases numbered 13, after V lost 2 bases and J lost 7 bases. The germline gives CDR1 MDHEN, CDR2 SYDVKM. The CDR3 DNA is TGTGCCAGCAGTTTAGGTGGGGAACAGGGGGGTCTGAACATTCAGTACTTC. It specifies CASSLGGEQGGLNIQYF. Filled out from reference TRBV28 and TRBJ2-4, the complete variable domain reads DVKVTQSSRYLVKRTGEKVFLECVQDMDHENMFWYRQDPGLGLRLIYFSYDVKMKEKGDIPEGYSVSREKKERFSLILESASTNQTSMYLCASSLGGEQGGLNIQYFGAGTRLSVL.

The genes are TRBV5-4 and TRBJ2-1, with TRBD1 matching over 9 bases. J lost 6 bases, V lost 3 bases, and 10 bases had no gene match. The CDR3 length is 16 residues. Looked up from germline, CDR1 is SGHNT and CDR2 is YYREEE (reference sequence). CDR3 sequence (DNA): TGTGCCAGCAGCTACCCCGGGACAGGGACGGTCAATGAGCAGTTCTTC. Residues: CASSYPGTGTVNEQFF.

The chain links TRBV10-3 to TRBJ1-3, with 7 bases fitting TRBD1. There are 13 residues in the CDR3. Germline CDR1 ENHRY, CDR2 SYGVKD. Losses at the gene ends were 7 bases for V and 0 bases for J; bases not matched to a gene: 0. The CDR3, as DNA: TGTGCCATCAACAGGGGCTCTGGAAACACCATATATTTT. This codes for CAINRGSGNTIYF.

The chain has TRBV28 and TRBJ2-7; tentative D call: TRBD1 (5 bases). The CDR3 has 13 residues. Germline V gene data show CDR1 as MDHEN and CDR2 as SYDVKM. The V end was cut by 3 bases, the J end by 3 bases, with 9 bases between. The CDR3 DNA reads TGTGCCAGCAGTTTGGGGCCAGGCTACGAGCAGTACTTC. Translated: CASSLGPGYEQYF. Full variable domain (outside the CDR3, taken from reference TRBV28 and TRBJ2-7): DVKVTQSSRYLVKRTGEKVFLECVQDMDHENMFWYRQDPGLGLRLIYFSYDVKMKEKGDIPEGYSVSREKKERFSLILESASTNQTSMYLCASSLGPGYEQYFGPGTRLTVT.

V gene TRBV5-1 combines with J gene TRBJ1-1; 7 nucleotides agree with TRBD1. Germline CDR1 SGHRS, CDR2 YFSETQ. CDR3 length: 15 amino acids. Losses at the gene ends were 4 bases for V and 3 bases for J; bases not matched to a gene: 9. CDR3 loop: CASSPTAGGYTEAFF. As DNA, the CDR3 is TGCGCCAGCAGCCCCACCGCAGGGGGGTACACTGAAGCTTTCTTT.

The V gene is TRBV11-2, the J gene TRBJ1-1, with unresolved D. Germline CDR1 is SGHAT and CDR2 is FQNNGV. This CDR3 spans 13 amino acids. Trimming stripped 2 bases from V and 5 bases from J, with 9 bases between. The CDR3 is CASSLFERTEAFF. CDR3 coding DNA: TGTGCCAGCAGCTTATTTGAGAGGACTGAAGCTTTCTTT.

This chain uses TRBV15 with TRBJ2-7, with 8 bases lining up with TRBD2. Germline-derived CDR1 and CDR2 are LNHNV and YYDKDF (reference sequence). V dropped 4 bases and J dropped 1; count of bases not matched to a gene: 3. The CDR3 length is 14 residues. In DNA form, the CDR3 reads TGTGCCACCAGCATTGCTAGCGGGTCCTACGAGCAGTACTTC. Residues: CATSIASGSYEQYF.

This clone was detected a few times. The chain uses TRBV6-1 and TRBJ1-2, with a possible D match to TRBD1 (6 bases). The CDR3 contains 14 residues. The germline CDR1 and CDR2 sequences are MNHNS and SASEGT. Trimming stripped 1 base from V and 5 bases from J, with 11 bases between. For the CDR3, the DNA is TGTGCCAGCAGTGAAGACAGGGTTAGATATGGCTACACCTTC. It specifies CASSEDRVRYGYTF.

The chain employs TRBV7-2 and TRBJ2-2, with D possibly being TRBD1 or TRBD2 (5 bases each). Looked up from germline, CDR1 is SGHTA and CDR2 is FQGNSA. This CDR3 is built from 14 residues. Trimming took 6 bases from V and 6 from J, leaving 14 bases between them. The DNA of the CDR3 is TGTGCCAGCAGATCCACCGGGACCCCCGGGGAGCTGTTTTTT. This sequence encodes CASRSTGTPGELFF.

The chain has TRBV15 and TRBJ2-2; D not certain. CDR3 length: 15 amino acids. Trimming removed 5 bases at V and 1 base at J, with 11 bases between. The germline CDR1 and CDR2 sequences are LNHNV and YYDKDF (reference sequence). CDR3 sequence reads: CATSAFGVNTGELFF. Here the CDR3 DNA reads TGTGCCACCAGCGCATTTGGAGTGAACACCGGGGAGCTGTTTTTT.

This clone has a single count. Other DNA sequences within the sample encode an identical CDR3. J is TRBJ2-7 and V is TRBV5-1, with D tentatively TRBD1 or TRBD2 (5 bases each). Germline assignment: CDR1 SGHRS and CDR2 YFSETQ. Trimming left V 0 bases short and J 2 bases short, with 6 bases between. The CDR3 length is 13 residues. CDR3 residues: CASSLEGPYEQYF. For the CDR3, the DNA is TGCGCCAGCAGCTTGGAGGGACCCTACGAGCAGTACTTC.

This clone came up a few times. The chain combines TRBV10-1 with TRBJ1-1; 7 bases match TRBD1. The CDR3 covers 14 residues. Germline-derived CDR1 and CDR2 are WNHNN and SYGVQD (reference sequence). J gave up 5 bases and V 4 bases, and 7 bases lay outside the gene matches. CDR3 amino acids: CASSAQGVGTEAFF. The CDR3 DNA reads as TGCGCCAGCAGTGCCCAGGGGGTGGGAACTGAAGCTTTCTTT.

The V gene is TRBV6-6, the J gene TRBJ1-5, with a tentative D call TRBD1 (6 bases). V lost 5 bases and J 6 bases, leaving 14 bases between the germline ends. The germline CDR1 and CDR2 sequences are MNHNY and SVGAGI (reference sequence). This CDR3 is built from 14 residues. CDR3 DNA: TGTGCCAGCAGTCACAGGGAAGGAGGTCAGCCCCAGCATTTT. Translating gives CASSHREGGQPQHF.

CDR3 region: CASSPRTGKLNTEAFF. The CDR3 bases are TGTGCCAGCAGCCCTCGGACAGGGAAACTGAACACTGAAGCTTTCTTT. The chain links TRBV14 to TRBJ1-1; 8 bases fit TRBD1. V dropped 4 bases and J dropped 0; count of bases not matched to a gene: 7. Germline CDR1 reads SGHDN; CDR2 reads FVKESK. The CDR3 covers 16 residues.

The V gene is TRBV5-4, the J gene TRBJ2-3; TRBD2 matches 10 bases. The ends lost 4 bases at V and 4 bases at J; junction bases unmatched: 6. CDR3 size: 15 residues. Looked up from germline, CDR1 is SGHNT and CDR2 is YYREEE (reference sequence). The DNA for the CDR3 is TGTGCCAGCAGCGGCGCCCTAGCGGGAGCAGATACGCAGTATTTT. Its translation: CASSGALAGADTQYF.

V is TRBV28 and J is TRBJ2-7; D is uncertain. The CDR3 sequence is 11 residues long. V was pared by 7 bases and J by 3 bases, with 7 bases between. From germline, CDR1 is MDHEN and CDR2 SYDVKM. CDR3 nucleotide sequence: TGTGCCAGCATGCAAAACTACGAGCAGTACTTC. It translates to CASMQNYEQYF.

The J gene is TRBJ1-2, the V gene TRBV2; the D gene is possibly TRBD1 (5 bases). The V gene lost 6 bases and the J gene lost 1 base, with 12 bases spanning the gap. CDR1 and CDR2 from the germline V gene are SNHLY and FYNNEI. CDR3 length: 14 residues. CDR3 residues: CASRQGRINYGYTF. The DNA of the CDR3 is TGTGCCAGCAGGCAGGGTAGGATTAACTATGGCTACACCTTC.

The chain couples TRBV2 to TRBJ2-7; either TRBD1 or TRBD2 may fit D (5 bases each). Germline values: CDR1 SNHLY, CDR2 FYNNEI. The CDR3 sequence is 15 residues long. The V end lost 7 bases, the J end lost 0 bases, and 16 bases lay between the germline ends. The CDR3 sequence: CASTGDPASSYEQYF. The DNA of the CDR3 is TGTGCCAGCACCGGGGACCCAGCGAGCTCCTACGAGCAGTACTTC.

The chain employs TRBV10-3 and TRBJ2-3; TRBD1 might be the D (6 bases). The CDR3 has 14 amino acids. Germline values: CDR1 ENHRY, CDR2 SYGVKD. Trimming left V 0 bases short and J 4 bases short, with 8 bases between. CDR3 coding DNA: TGTGCCATCAGTGAGTCACAGGGAGCAGATACGCAGTATTTT. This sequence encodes CAISESQGADTQYF.

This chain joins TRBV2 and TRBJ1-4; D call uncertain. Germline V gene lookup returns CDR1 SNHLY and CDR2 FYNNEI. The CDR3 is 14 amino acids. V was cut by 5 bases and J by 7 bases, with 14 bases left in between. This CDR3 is CASSFLGSGEKLFF. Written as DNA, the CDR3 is TGTGCCAGCAGTTTCTTGGGGAGTGGTGAAAAACTGTTTTTT.

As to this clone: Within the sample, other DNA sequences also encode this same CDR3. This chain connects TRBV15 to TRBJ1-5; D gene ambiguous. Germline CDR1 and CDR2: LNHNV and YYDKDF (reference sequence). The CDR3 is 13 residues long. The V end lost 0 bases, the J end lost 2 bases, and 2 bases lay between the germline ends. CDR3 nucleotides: TGTGCCACCAGCAGAGAAGGCAATCAGCCCCAGCATTTT. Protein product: CATSREGNQPQHF.